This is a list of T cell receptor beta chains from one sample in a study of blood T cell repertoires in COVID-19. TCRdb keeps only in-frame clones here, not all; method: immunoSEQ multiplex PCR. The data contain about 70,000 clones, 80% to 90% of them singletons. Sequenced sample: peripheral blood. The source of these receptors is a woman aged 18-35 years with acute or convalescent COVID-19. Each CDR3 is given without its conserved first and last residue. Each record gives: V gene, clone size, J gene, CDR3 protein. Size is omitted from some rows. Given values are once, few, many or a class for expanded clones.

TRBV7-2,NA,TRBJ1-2,ASSLQGRGYT
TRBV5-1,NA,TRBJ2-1,ASSRGLAGYNEQF
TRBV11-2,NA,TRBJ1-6,ASSLGTGSGSPLH
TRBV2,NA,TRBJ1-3,ASSARGSGNTIY
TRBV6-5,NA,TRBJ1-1,ASSYGTGVNTEAF
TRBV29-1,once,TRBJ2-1,SVLTRNEQF
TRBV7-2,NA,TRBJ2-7,ASSLEGWSEQY
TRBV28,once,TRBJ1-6,ASSSQGKGPDSPLH
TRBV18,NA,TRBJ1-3,ASSPGTVRNTIY
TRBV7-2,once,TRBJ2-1,ASSLWTSGGRTEQF